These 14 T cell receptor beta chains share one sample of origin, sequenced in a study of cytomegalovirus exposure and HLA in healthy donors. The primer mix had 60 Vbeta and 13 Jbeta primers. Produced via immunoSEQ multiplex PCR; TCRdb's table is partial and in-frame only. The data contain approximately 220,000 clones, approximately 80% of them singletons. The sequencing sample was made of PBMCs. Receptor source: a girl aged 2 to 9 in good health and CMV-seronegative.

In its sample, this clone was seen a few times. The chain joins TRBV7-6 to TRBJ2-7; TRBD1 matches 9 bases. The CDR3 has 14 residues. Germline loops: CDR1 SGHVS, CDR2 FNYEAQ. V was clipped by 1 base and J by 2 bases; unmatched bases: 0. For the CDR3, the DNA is TGTGCCAGCAGCTTAGGACAGGGGGCCTACGAGCAGTACTTC. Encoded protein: CASSLGQGAYEQYF. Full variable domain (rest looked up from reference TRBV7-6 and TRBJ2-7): GAGVSQSPRYKVTKRGQDVALRCDPISGHVSLYWYRQALGQGPEFLTYFNYEAQQDKSGLPNDRFSAERPEGSISTLTIQRTEQRDSAMYRCASSLGQGAYEQYFGPGTRLTVT.

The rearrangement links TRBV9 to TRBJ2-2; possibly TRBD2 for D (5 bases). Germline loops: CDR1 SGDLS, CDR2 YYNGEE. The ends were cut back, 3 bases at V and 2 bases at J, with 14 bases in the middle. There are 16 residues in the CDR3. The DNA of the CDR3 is TGTGCCAGCAGCGAGCTTTCGGGATTCAACACCGGGGAGCTGTTTTTT. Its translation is CASSELSGFNTGELFF.

The DNA for the CDR3 is TGTGCCGCCGCGAGCCAACCCGGCTATGGCTACACCTTC. This encodes CAAASQPGYGYTF. The rearrangement joins TRBV7-9 to TRBJ1-2; D uncertain. The CDR3 totals 13 residues. In germline, CDR1 is SEHNR, CDR2 FQNEAQ (reference sequence). Deletions cut 11 bases from V and 4 bases from J, with 17 bases between.

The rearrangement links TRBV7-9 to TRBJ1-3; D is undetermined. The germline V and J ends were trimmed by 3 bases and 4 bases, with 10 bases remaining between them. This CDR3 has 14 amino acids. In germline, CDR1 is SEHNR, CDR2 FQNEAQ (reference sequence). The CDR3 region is CASSFPEGGNTIYF. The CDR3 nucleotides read TGTGCCAGCAGCTTTCCCGAGGGCGGAAACACCATATATTTT.

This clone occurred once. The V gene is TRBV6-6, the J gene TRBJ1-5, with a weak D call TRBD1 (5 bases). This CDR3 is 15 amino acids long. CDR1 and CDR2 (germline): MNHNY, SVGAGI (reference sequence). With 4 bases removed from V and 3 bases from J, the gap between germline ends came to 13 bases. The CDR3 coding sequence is TGTGCCAGCAGTTTCCCCCTTGGGGCCAATCAGCCCCAGCATTTT. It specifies CASSFPLGANQPQHF.

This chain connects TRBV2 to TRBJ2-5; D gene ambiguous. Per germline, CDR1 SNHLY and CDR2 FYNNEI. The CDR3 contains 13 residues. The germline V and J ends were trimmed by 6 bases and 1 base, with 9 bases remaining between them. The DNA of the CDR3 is TGTGCCAGCAGGGCAGACACCCAAGAGACCCAGTACTTC. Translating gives CASRADTQETQYF.

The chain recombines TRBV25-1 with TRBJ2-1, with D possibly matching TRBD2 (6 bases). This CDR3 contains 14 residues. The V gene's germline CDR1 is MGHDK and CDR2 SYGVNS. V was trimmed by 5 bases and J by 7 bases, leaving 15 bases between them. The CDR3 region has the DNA TGTGCCAGCAGTCCGCTTGGGACTCAAAATGAGCAGTTCTTC. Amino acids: CASSPLGTQNEQFF.

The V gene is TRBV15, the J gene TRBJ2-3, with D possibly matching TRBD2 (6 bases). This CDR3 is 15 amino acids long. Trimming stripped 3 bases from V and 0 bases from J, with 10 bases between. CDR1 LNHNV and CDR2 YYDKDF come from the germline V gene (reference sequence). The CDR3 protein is CATSRMSGSTDTQYF. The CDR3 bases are TGTGCCACCAGCAGGATGAGCGGGAGCACAGATACGCAGTATTTT.

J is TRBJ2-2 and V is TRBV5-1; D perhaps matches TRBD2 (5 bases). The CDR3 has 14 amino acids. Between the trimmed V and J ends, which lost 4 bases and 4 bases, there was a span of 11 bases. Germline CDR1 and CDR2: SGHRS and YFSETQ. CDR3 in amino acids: CASSPPGSTGELFF. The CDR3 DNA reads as TGCGCCAGCAGCCCCCCGGGGAGCACCGGGGAGCTGTTTTTT.

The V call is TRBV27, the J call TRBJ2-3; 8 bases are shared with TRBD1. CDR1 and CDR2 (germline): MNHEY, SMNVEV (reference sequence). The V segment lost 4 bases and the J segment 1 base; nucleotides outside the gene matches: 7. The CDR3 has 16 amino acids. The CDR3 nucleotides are TGTGCCAGCAGTTACCATGACAGGGGAGGCACAGATACGCAGTATTTT. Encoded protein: CASSYHDRGGTDTQYF.

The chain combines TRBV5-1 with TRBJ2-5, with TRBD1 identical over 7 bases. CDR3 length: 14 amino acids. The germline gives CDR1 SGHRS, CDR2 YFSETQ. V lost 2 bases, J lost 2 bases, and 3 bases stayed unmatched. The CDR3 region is CASSFVDRQETQYF. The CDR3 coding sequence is TGCGCCAGCAGCTTCGTGGACAGGCAAGAGACCCAGTACTTC.

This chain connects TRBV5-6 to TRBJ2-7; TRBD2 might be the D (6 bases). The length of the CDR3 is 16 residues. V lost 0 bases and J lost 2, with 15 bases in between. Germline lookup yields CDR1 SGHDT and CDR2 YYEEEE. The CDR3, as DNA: TGTGCCAGCAGCTTGGTAGGACTAAACACCCCCTACGAGCAGTACTTC. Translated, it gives CASSLVGLNTPYEQYF.

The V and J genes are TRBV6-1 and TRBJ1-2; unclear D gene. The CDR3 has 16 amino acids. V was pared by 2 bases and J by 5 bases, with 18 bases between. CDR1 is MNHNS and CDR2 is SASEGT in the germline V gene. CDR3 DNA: TGTGCCAGCAGTGAAAAGTTCCTACAGTCCAAATATGGCTACACCTTC. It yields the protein CASSEKFLQSKYGYTF.

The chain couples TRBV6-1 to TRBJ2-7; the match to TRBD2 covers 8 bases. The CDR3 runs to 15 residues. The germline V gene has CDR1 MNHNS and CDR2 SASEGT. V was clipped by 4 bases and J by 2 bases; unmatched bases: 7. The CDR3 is CASSVHWRGAYEQYF. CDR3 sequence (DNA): TGTGCCAGCAGTGTACATTGGCGGGGGGCCTACGAGCAGTACTTC.